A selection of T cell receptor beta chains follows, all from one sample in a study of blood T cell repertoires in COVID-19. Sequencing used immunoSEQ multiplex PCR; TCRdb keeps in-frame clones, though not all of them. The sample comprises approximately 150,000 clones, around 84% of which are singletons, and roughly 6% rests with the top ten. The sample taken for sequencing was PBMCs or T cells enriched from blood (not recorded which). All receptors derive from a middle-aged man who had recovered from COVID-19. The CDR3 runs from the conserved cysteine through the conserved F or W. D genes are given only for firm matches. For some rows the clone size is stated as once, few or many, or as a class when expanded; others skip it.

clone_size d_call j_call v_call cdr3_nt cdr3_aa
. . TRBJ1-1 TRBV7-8 TGTGCCAGCAGCTTAATTAAGGGAGCGACTGAAGCTTTCTTT CASSLIKGATEAFF
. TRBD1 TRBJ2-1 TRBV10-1 TGCGCCAGCAGTCGGCAGGGGGCCGAGAATGAGCAGTTCTTC CASSRQGAENEQFF
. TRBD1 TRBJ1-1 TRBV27 TGTGCCAGCAGTTCGGGACAGGGGATAACTGAAGCTTTCTTT CASSSGQGITEAFF
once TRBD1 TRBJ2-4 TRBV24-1 TGTGCCACCAGTGGAGGCGGACAGGGGAATAGCATTCAGTACTTC CATSGGGQGNSIQYF
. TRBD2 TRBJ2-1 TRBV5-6 TGTGCCAGCAGCTTGGAACGGCTAGCGGGGTACAATGAGCAGTTCTTC CASSLERLAGYNEQFF
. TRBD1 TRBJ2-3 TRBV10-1 TGCGCCAGCAGCGAGGGGATGGGACAGCCGAGCACAGATACGCAGTATTTT CASSEGMGQPSTDTQYF
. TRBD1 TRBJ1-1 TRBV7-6 TGTGCCAGCAGCCCGGGACAGGGGTGGACTGAAGCTTTCTTT CASSPGQGWTEAFF
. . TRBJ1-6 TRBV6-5 TGTGCCAGCAGTAGGGCGGGGGGTCCGAATTCACCCCTCCACTTT CASSRAGGPNSPLHF
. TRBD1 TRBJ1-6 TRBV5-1 TGCGCCAGCAGCTTGGAGGGACAGGCTGGGTCACCCCTCCACTTT CASSLEGQAGSPLHF
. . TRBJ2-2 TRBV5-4 TGTGCCAGCAGGGGACAAGACACGGAGCTGTTTTTT CASRGQDTELFF
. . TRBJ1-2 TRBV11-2 TGTGCCAGCAGCTTCAGGAACTATGGCTACACCTTC CASSFRNYGYTF
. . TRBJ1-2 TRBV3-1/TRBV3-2 TGTGCCAGCAGCCAACGCGAGCTTAGGGGCTCTGGCTACACCTTC CASSQRELRGSGYTF
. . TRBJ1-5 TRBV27 TGTGCCAGCAGTTTAGGAGGGGCACAGCCCCAGCATTTT CASSLGGAQPQHF
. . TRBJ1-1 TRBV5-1 TGCGCCAGCTCTAAGGGGGAGGGGACTGAAGCTTTCTTT CASSKGEGTEAFF
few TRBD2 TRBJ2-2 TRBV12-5 TGTGCTAGTGGTTTGGTCCTCGGGGGGGCCGAGGAGCTGTTTTTT CASGLVLGGAEELFF
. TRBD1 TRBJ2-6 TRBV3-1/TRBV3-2 TGTGCCAGCAGCAAGACAGGGGGCTCTGGGGCCAACGTCCTGACTTTC CASSKTGGSGANVLTF
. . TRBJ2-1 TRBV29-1 TGCAGCGTTGACATGTACAATGAGCAGTTCTTC CSVDMYNEQFF
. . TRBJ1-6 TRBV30 TGTGCCTGGAGACTAGGTCGCGGGGTTTATAATTCACCCCTCCACTTT CAWRLGRGVYNSPLHF
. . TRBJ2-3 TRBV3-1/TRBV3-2 TGTGCCAGCAGCCAAGCAGGTACGCAGTATTTT CASSQAGTQYF
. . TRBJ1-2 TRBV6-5 TGTGCCAGCAGTTCCCAACAAGGGATCGGGAAAAATGGCTACACCTTC CASSSQQGIGKNGYTF
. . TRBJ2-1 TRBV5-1 TGCGCCAGCAGCTTGGCAGGGGTCCACAATGAGCAGTTCTTC CASSLAGVHNEQFF
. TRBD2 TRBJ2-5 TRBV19 TGTGCCAGTAGTATAGCGGGCGGGGGGGCAGGAGGTGAGACCCAGTACTTC CASSIAGGGAGGETQYF
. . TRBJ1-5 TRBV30 TGTGCCTGGAGTGGGTCCCCAGTTAGCAATCAGCCCCAGCATTTT CAWSGSPVSNQPQHF
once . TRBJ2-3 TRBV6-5 TGTGCCAGCAGTTGGGGGCTGGGAGGCACAGATACGCAGTATTTT CASSWGLGGTDTQYF
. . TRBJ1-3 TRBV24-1 TGTGCCACCAGTAGGGAGAATAAATCAACGTGGCCTGGAAACACCATATATTTT CATSRENKSTWPGNTIYF